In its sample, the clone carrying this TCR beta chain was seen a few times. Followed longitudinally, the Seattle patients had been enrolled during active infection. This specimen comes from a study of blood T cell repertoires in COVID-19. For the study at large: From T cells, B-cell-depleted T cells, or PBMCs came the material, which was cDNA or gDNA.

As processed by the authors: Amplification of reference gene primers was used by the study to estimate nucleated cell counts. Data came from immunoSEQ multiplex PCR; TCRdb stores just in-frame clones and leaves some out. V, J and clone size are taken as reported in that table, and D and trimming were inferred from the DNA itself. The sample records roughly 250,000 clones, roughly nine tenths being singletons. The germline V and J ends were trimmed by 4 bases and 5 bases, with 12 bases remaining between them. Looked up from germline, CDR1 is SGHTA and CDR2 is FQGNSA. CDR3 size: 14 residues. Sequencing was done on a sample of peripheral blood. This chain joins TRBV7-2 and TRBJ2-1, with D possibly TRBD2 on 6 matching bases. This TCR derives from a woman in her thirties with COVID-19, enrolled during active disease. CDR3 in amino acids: CASSSPRGNNEQFF. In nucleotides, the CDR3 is TGTGCCAGCAGCTCCCCCCGGGGGAACAATGAGCAGTTCTTC.